This TCR beta chain was identified during a study of T cell responses to AZD1222 COVID-19 vaccine. Pooling was applied to second doses at about 4 or about 12 weeks. This clone was counted between two and nine times. Its antigen is as yet unknown. Study-wide results and limits: Spike-specific TCR repertoires showed rising breadth and depth after two AZD1222 doses. White British donors predominated, females outnumbered males, and clonal diversity was possibly underestimated. Nearly half of spike-specific TCRs reportedly target variant regions that are unmutated in the B.1.351 and B.1.1.7 variants.

Data came from immunoSEQ multiplex PCR; TCRdb stores just in-frame clones and leaves some out. The sample records approximately 80,000 clones, approximately 83% being singletons. The sequence derives from an adult who received the AZD1222 COVID-19 vaccine. Sequenced here: peripheral blood, sampled 28 days after the second AZD1222 dose.

DNA of the CDR3: TGTGCCAGCAGCTTTTGGGGCTCAGAGACCCAGTACTTC. This sequence encodes CASSFWGSETQYF. This chain connects TRBV5-4 to TRBJ2-5; TRBD1 might be the D (5 bases). The CDR3 is made up of 13 amino acids. Germline V gene lookup returns CDR1 SGHNT and CDR2 YYREEE (reference sequence). V shed 2 bases and J shed 4 bases, with 9 bases lying between them. The whole variable domain, filled in from reference TRBV5-4 and TRBJ2-5, reads ETGVTQSPTHLIKTRGQQVTLRCSSQSGHNTVSWYQQALGQGPQFIFQYYREEENGRGNFPPRFSGLQFPNYSSELNVNALELDDSALYLCASSFWGSETQYFGPGTRLLVL.